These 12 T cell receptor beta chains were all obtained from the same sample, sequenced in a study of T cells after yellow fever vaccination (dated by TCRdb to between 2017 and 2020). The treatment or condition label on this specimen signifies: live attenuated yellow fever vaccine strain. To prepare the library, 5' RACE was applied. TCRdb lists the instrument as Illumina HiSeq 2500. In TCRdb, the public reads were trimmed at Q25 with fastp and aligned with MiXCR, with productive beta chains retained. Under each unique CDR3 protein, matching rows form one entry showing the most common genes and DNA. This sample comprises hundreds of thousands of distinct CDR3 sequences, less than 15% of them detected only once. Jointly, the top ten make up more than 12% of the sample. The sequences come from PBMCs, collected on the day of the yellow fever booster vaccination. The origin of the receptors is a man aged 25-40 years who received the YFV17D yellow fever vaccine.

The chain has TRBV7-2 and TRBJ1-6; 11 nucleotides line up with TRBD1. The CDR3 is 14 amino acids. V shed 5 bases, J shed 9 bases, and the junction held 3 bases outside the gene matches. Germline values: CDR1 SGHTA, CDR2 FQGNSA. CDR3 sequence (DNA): TGTGCCAGCAGCCAGGGACAGGGGGGTTCACCCCTCCACTTT. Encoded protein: CASSQGQGGSPLHF.

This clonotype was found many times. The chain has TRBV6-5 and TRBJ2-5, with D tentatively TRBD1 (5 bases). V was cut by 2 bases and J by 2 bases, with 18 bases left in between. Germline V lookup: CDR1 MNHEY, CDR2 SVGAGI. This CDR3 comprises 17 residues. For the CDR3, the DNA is TGTGCCAGCAGTTACCTGTCGGGCAGGGTGAAACAAGAGACCCAGTACTTC. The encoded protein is CASSYLSGRVKQETQYF.

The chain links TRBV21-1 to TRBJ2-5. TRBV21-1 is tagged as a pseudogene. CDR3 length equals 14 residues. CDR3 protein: CASSLHLNQETQYF. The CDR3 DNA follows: TGTGCCAGCAGTCTCCACCTGAATCAAGAGACCCAGTACTTC.

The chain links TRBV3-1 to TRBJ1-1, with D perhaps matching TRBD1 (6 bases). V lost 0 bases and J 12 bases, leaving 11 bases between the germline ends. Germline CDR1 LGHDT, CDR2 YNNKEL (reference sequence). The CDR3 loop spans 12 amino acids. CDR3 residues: CASSQDLGTTFF. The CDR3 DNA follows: TGTGCCAGCAGCCAAGATCTGGGGACAACTTTCTTT. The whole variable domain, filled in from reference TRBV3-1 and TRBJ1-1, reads DTAVSQTPKYLVTQMGNDKSIKCEQNLGHDTMYWYKQDSKKFLKIMFSYNNKELIINETVPNRFSPKSPDKAHLNLHINSLELGDSAVYFCASSQDLGTTFFGQGTRLTVV.

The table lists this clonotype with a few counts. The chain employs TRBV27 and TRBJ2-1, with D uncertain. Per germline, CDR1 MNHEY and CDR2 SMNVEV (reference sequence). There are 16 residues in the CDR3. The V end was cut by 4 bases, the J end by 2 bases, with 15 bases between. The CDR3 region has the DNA TGTGCCAGCAGTTCCGTAGTAGTCCACCCCTACAATGAGCAGTTCTTC. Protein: CASSSVVVHPYNEQFF.

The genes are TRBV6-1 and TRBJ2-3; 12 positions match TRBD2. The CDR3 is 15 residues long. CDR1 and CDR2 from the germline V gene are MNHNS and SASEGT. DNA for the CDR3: TGTTCGACTAGCGGGAGAGTAGCTGGCACAGATACGCAGTATTTT. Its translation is CSTSGRVAGTDTQYF.

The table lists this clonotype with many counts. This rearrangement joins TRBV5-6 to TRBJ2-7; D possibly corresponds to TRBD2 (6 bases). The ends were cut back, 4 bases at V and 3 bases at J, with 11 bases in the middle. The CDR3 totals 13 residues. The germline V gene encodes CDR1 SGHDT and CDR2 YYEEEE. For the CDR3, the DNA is TGTGCCAGCAGCGTGGGACTGGGCTACGAGCAGTACTTC. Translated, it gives CASSVGLGYEQYF. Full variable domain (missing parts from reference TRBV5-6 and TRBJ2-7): DAGVTQSPTHLIKTRGQQVTLRCSPKSGHDTVSWYQQALGQGPQFIFQYYEEEERQRGNFPDRFSGHQFPNYSSELNVNALLLGDSALYLCASSVGLGYEQYFGPGTRLTVT.

The CDR3 is CASTNRHSSSYNEQFF. In DNA, the CDR3 is TGTGCCAGCACAAACCGGCACTCTAGCTCCTACAATGAGCAGTTCTTC. The rearrangement uses TRBV6-2 or TRBV6-3 and TRBJ2-1; the D is unclear. CDR1 is MNHEY, CDR2 SVGEGT, per germline. The length of the CDR3 is 16 residues. V was shortened by 7 bases and J by 0 bases, with 16 bases between the two germline ends.

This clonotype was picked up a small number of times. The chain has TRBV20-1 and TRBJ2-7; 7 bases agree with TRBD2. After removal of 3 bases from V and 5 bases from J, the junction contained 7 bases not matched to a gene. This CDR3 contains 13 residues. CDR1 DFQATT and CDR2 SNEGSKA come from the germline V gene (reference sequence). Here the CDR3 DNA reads TGCAGTGCTAGGGGGAGGGCCAGCGACGAGCAGTACTTC. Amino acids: CSARGRASDEQYF.

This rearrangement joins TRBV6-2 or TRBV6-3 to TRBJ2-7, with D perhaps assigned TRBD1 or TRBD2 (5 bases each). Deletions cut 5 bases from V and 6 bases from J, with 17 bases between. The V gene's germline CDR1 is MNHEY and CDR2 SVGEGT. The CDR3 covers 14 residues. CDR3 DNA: TGTGCCAGCAGTGCGCCAAGGACGGGGCTCGAGCAGTACTTC. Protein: CASSAPRTGLEQYF.

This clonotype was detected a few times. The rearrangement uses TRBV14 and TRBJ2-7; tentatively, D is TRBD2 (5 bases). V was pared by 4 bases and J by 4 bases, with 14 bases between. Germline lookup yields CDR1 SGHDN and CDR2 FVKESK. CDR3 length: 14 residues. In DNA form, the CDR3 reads TGTGCCAGCAGCCTCATTTCTGGACTTTACGAGCAGTACTTC. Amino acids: CASSLISGLYEQYF.

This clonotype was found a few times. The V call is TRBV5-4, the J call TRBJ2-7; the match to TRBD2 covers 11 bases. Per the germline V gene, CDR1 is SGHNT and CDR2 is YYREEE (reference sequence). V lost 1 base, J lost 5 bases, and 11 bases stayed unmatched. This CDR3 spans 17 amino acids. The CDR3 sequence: CASSLTSGRALVHEQYF. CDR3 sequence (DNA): TGTGCCAGCAGCTTGACTAGCGGGAGAGCCCTAGTCCACGAGCAGTACTTC.